This T cell receptor (beta chain) appears in the sequencing data of a study of blood T cell repertoires in COVID-19. Whole-study context: Samples representing acute and convalescent COVID-19 were sourced from the United States, Italy and Spain.

As originally analysed: How many nucleated cells were present was estimated from reference gene primer amplification. TCRdb's table, derived via immunoSEQ multiplex PCR, lists solely in-frame clones and lacks some. V and J calls and clone size are given by that table; D and trimming were obtained from the DNA. The data show about 88,000 clones, with 70% to 90% seen just once and about 2.7% held by the top ten. CDR3 length: 16 amino acids. Germline V gives CDR1 SGHKS, CDR2 YYEKEE (reference sequence). V gave up 5 bases and J gave up 1 base, with 18 bases separating them. The sequenced sample was peripheral blood. The chain employs TRBV5-5 and TRBJ1-2; D gene unclear. This TCR came from a woman over 75 with acute or convalescent COVID-19. In DNA, the CDR3 is TGTGCCAGCAGTACCGGGGTCCTTACTTTTAACTATGGCTACACCTTC. Protein product: CASSTGVLTFNYGYTF.